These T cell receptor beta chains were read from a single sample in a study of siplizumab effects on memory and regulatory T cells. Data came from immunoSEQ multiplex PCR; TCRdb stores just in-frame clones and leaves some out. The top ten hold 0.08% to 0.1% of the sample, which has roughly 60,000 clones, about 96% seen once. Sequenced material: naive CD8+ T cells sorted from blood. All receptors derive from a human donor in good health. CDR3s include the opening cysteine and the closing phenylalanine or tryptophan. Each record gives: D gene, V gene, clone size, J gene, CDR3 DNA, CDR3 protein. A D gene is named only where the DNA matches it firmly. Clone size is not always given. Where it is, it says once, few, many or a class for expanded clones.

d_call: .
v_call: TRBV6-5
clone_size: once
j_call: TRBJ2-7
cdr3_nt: TGTGCCAGCAGAAGGGGCCCGTCCGACGAGCAGTACTTC
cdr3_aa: CASRRGPSDEQYF

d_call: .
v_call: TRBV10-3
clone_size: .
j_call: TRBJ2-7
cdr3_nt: TGTGCCATCAGTGAATCAGGGTCCTACGAGCAGTACTTC
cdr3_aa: CAISESGSYEQYF

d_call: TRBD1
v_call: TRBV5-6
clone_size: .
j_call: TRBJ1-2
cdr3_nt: TGTGCCAGCAGCTTTCCACAGGGGTCGGGCGGCTACACCTTC
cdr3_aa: CASSFPQGSGGYTF

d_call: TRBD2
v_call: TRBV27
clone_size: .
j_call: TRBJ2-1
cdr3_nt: TGTGCCAGCAGTTTGACCCCGGGAGGCAATGAGCAGTTCTTC
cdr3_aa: CASSLTPGGNEQFF

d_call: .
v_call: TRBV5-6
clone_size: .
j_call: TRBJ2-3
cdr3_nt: TGTGCCAGCAGCTTTGGTGGGGGGGCGGATACGCAGTATTTT
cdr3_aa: CASSFGGGADTQYF

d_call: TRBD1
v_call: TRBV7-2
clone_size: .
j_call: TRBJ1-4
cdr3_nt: TGTGCCAGCAGCGGAGAGGGACAGGGGTGGGAAAAACTGTTTTTT
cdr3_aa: CASSGEGQGWEKLFF

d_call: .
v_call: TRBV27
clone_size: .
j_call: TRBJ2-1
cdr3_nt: TGTGCCAGCAGTTTAATGGCAGGGGTGGACAATGAGCAGTTCTTC
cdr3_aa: CASSLMAGVDNEQFF

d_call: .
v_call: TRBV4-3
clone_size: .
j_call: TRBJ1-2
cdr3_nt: TGCGCCAGCAGCCATGATACTACAGCCTTTAACTATGGCTACACCTTC
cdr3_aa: CASSHDTTAFNYGYTF

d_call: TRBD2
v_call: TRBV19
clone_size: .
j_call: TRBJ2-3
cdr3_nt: TGTGCCAGTAGTTCCGACCCGACTAGCGGGGCGGCAGATACGCAGTATTTT
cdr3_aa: CASSSDPTSGAADTQYF

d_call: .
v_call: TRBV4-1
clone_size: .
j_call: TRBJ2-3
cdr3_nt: TGCGCCAGCAGCCTCGGGCCCCTTAGCACAGATACGCAGTATTTT
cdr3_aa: CASSLGPLSTDTQYF

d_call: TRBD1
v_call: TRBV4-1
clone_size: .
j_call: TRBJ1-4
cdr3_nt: TGCGCCAGCAGCCAAGAAGAAGTGGGGACAGATAACCCAACTACTGAAAAACTGTTTTTT
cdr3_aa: CASSQEEVGTDNPTTEKLFF

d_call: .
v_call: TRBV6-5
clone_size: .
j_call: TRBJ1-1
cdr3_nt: TGTGCCTGCACGCAGGCCAACACTGAAGCTTTCTTT
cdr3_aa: CACTQANTEAFF

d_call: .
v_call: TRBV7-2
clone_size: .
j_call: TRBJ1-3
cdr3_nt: TGTGCCAGCAGCTGGGACCAAAGCTCTGGAAACACCATATATTTT
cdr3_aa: CASSWDQSSGNTIYF

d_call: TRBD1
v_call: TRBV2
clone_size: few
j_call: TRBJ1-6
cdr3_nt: TGTGCCAGCAGTGAAACGACAGGGGCAAATTCACCCCTCCACTTT
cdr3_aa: CASSETTGANSPLHF

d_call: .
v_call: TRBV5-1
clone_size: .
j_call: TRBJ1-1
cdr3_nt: TGCGCCAGCAGCTTGCCCTCCGGAGGGCTGAACACTGAAGCTTTCTTT
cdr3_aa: CASSLPSGGLNTEAFF

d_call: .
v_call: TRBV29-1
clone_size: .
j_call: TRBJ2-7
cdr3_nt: TGCAGCGTTATAGCCCACGCTACATACGAGCAGTACTTC
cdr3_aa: CSVIAHATYEQYF

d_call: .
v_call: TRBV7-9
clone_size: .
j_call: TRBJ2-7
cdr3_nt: TGTGCCAGCAGCTTCCGAAAAGACGACTACGAGCAGTACTTC
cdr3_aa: CASSFRKDDYEQYF

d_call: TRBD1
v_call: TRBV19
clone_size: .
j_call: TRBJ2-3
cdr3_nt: TGTGCCAGTACCCCGGGACAGGGAGGAGATACGCAGTATTTT
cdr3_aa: CASTPGQGGDTQYF

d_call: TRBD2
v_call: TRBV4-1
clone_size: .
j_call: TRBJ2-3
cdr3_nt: TGCGCCAGCAGCCAAGATCAAACGGGGGGACTGAGCACAGATACGCAGTATTTT
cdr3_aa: CASSQDQTGGLSTDTQYF

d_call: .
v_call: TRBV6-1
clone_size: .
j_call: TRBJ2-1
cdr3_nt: TGTGCCAGCAGTGCTCGTAGGGGAAAGCAGTTCTTC
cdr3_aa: CASSARRGKQFF

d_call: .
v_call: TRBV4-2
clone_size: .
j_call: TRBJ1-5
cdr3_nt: TGTGCCAGCAGCCAAGATCAGTCTCAGCCCCAGCATTTT
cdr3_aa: CASSQDQSQPQHF

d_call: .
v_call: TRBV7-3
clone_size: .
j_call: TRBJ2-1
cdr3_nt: TGTGCCAGCAGCTTTGGACCGACCGGCAATGAGCAGTTCTTC
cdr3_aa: CASSFGPTGNEQFF

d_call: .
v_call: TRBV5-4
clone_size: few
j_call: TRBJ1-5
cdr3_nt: TGTGCCAGCAGCGTCCAGGGCCAACCCCAGCATTTT
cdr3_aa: CASSVQGQPQHF

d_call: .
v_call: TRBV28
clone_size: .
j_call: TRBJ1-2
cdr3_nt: TGTGCCAGCAGTTTTCGGGGCATCAGATATGGCTACACCTTC
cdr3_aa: CASSFRGIRYGYTF

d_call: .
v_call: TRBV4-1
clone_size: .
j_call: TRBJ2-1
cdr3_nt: TGCGCCAGCATCAGCCCCAACAATGAGCAGTTCTTC
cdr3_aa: CASISPNNEQFF

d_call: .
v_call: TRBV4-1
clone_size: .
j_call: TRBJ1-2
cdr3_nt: TGCGCCAGCAGCCATGATAGGGGTGGGGATGGCTACACCTTC
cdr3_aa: CASSHDRGGDGYTF

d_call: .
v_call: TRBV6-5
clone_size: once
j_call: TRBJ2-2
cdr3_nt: TGTGCCAGCACCCCGGTGAACACCGGGGAGCTGTTTTTT
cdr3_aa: CASTPVNTGELFF

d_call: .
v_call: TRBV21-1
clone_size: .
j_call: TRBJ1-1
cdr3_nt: TGTGCCAGCAGCAAAGGGCTGGGGCTCAGGAACACTGAAGCTTTCTTT
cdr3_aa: CASSKGLGLRNTEAFF

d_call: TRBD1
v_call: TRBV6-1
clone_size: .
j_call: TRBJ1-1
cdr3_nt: TGTGCCAGCAGTCGACAGGGAGGGAACACTGAAGCTTTCTTT
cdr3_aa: CASSRQGGNTEAFF

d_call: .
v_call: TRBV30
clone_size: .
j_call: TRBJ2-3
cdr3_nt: TGTGCCTGGGGGACTCGACTAGAAGCGACAGATACGCAGTATTTT
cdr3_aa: CAWGTRLEATDTQYF

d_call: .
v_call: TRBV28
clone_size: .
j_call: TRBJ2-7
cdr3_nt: TGTGCCAGCAGTTTATTCGGGAGCTACGAGCAGTACTTC
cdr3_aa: CASSLFGSYEQYF

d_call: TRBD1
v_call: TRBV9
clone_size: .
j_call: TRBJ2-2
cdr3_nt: TGTGCCAGCAGCCCCGGGACAGGGGTCGGGGAGCTGTTTTTT
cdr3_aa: CASSPGTGVGELFF

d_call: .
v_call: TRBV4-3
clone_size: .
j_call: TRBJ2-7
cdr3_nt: TGCGCCAGCAGCCAAGGGGGGGTACTAAGCTCCTACGAGCAGTACTTC
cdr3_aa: CASSQGGVLSSYEQYF

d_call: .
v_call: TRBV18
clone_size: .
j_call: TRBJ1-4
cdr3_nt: TGTGCCAGCTCGCCTCTCCCGGCCAGTAATGAAAAACTGTTTTTT
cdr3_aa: CASSPLPASNEKLFF

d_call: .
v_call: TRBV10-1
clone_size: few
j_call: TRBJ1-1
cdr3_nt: TGCGCCAGCAGTGGTGAAGCTTTCTTT
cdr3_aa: CASSGEAFF

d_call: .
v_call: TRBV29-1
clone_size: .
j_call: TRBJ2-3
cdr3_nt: TGCAGCGTTGAAGGGCCTCTTGCAGATACGCAGTATTTT
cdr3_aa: CSVEGPLADTQYF

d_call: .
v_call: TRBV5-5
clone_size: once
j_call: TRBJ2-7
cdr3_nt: TGTGCCAGCAGCTTGGCCACCCTATACGAGCAGTACTTC
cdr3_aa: CASSLATLYEQYF

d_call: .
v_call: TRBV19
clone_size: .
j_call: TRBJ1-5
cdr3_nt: TGTGCCAGTAGCAACACACAGGGAGTCAATCAGCCCCAGCATTTT
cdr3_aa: CASSNTQGVNQPQHF

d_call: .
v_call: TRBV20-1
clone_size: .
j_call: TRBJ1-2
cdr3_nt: TGCAGTGGCGGTAGATCCTATGGCTACACCTTC
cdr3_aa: CSGGRSYGYTF

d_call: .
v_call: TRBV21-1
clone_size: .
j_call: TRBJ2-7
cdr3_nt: .
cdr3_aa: CASTWGGGNEQYF

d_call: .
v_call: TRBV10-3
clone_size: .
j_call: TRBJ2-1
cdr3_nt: TGTGCCATCAGTGAAATTGGTCCGCCAGAGGAGCAGTTCTTC
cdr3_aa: CAISEIGPPEEQFF